Given below is one TCR beta chain in context. Trimming left V 1 base short and J 0 bases short, with 10 bases between. This CDR3 comprises 16 residues. CDR1 and CDR2 (germline): KGHSH, LQKENI. Cohort 3 recovery required two negative PCRs, clearance, or symptom resolution. Assay used: immunoSEQ multiplex PCR; TCRdb lists only in-frame clones, some missing. The sample includes roughly 400,000 clones, around nine tenths seen only once; the top ten take roughly 9.4%. The data stem from a study of blood T cell repertoires in COVID-19. Sequenced sample: PBMCs or T cells enriched from blood (not recorded which). The V and J genes are TRBV18 and TRBJ1-5, with D perhaps matching TRBD1 (5 bases). The receptor was derived from a woman between 50 and 59 years old who had recovered from COVID-19. CDR3 sequence: CASSPRAGPSNQPQHF. The CDR3 DNA reads TGTGCCAGCTCACCACGGGCAGGGCCTAGCAATCAGCCCCAGCATTTT.